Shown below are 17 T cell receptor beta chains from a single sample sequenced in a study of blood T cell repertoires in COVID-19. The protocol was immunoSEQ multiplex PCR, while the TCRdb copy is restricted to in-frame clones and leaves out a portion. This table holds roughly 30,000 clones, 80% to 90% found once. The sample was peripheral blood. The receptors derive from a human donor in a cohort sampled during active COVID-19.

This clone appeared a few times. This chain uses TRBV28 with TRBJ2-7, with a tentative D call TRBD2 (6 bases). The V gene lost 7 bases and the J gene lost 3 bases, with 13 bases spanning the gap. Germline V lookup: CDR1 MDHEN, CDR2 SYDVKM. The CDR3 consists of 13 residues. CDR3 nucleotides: TGTGCCAGCACCCTGGAGGGGCTCTACGAGCAGTACTTC. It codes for CASTLEGLYEQYF.

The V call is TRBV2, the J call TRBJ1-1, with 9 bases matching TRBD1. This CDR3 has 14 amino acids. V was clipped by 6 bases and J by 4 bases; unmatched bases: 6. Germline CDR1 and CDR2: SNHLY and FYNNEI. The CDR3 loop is CASRSDRGVTEAFF. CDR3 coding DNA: TGTGCCAGCAGGTCGGACAGGGGAGTCACTGAAGCTTTCTTT.

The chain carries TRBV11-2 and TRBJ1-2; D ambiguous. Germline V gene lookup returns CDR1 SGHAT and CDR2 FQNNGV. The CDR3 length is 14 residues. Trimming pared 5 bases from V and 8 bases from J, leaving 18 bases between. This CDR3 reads CASSLSSGFEGYTF. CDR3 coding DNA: TGTGCCAGCAGCCTGTCCTCGGGTTTTGAAGGCTACACCTTC.

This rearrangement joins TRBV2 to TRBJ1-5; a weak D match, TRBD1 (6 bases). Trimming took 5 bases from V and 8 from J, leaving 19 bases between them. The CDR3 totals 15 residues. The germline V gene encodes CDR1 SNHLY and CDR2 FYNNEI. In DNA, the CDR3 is TGTGCCAGCAGTCCCGGGACGGGAGGGGGTAAGCCCCAGCATTTT. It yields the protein CASSPGTGGGKPQHF.

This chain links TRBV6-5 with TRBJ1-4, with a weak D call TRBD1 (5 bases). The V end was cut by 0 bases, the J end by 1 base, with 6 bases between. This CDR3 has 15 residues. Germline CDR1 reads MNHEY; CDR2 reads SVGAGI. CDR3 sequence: CASSYSRVTNEKLFF. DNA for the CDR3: TGTGCCAGCAGTTACTCCAGGGTAACTAATGAAAAACTGTTTTTT.

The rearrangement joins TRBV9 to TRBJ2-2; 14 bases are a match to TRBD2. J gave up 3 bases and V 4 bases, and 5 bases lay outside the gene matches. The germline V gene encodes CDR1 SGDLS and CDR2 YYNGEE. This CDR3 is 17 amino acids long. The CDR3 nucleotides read TGTGCCAGCAGCCCAAGGACTAGCGGGGGGCACACCGGGGAGCTGTTTTTT. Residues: CASSPRTSGGHTGELFF.

CDR3: CASSPGQGQTGNTIYF. In nucleotides, the CDR3 is TGTGCCAGCAGTCCGGGACAGGGACAAACTGGAAACACCATATATTTT. The chain links TRBV28 to TRBJ1-3, with TRBD1 identical over 9 bases. This CDR3 has 16 residues. V trimming: 5 bases; J trimming: 2 bases; junction bases outside the gene matches: 7. The germline V gene encodes CDR1 MDHEN and CDR2 SYDVKM.

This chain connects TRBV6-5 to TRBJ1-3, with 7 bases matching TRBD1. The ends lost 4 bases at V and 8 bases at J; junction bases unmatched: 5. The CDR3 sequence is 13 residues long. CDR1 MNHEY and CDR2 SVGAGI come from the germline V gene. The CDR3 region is CASSLTGSDTIYF. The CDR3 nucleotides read TGTGCCAGCAGTTTGACAGGGAGCGACACCATATATTTT.

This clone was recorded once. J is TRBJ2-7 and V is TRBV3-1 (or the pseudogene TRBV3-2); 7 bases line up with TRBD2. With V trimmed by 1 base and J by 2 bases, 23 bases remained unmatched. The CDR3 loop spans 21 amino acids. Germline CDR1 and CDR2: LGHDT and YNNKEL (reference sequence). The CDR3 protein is CASSQVPGGWGSGAGTYEQYF. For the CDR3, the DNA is TGTGCCAGCAGCCAAGTGCCTGGGGGGTGGGGCAGTGGAGCGGGAACCTACGAGCAGTACTTC.

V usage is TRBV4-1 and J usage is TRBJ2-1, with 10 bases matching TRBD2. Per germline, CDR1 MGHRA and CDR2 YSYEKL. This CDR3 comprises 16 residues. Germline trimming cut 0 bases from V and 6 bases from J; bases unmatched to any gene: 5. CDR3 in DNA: TGCGCCAGCAGCCAAGATCCTAGCGGGGGATTCAATGAGCAGTTCTTC. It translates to CASSQDPSGGFNEQFF.

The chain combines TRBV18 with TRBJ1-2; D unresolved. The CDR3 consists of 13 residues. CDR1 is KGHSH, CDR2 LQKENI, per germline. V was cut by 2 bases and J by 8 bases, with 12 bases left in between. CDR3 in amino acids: CASSPIYVSGYTF. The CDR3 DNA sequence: TGTGCCAGCTCACCAATATATGTAAGCGGCTACACCTTC.

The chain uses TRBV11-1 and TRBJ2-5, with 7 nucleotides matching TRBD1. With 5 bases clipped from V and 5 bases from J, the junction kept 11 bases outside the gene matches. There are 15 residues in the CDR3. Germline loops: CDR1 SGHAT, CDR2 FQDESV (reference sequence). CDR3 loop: CASSVDRALVETQYF. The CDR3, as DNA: TGTGCCAGCAGCGTCGACAGGGCCCTCGTGGAGACCCAGTACTTC.

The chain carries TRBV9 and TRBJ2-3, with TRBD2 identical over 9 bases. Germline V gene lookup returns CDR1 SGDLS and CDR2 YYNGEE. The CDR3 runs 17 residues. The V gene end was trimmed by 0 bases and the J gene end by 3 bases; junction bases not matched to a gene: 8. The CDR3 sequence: CASSVAAGTSLTDTQYF. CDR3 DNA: TGTGCCAGCAGCGTAGCAGCCGGGACTAGCCTTACAGATACGCAGTATTTT.

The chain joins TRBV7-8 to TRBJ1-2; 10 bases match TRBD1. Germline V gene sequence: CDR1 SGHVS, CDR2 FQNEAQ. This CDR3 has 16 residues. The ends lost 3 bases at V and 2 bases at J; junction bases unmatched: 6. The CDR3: CASSLTGGAGNYGYTF. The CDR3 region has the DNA TGTGCCAGCAGCTTGACAGGGGGCGCCGGAAACTATGGCTACACCTTC.

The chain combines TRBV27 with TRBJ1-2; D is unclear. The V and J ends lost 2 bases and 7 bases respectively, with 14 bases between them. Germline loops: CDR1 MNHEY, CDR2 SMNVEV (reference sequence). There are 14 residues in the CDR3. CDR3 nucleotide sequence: TGTGCCAGCAGTTTACTTCCCCAACGCGGTGGCTACACCTTC. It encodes CASSLLPQRGGYTF.

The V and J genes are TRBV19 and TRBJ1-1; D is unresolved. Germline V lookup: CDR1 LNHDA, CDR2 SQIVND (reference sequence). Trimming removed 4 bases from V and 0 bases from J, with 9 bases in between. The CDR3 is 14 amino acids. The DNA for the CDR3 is TGTGCCAGTAGTACAGGTGTCATGAACACTGAAGCTTTCTTT. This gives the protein CASSTGVMNTEAFF.

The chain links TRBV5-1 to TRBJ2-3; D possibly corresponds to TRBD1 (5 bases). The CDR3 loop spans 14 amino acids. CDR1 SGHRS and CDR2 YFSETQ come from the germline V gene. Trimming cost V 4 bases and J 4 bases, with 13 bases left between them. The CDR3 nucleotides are TGCGCCAGCAGCCCCGCAGGGTTTCCAGATACGCAGTATTTT. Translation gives CASSPAGFPDTQYF.